One TCR beta chain is described in this entry. The sample belongs to a study of T cells after yellow fever vaccination. The CDR3 totals 12 residues. Trimming took 6 bases from V and 1 from J, leaving 6 bases between them. Germline CDR1 SQVTM, CDR2 ANQGSEA. A 5'RACE template-switching step, the method used to make TCR cDNA, added a universal primer site and UMIs. One entry per CDR3 protein results from TCRdb running MiXCR on the 5' RACE reads. The repertoire holds about 300,000 distinct CDR3 sequences, with 3% to 4.5% as singletons. The receptor comes from a young man who received the YFV17D yellow fever vaccine. The sample here was PBMCs, taken 5 days after the yellow fever booster vaccination. The chain joins TRBV29-1 to TRBJ2-2; D uncertain. The CDR3 DNA is TGCAGCGTACCAGAGAACACCGGGGAGCTGTTTTTT. Encoded protein: CSVPENTGELFF.